This entry concerns a single T cell receptor (beta chain). The sample originates from a study of blood T cells in healthy people across ages. Together with a sample-barcoded 5' primer, a J-beta primer mix was included in a second PCR lasting about 7 to 11 cycles. MiXCR, applied by TCRdb to the 5' RACE reads, yields one record per CDR3 protein. In the table there are roughly 680,000 distinct CDR3 sequences, roughly half of which are singletons. The CDR3 runs 12 residues. Germline V gene sequence: CDR1 SQVTM, CDR2 ANQGSEA. V was cut by 2 bases and J by 8 bases, with 10 bases left in between. This sequence was found in a woman of 80 years or more in good health. The gene calls are TRBV29-1 and TRBJ2-1, with D possibly TRBD2 on 5 matching bases. The material sequenced was blood. The CDR3 DNA reads TGCAGCGTTGAAAAACGGGATCATGAGCAGTTCTTC. Translating gives CSVEKRDHEQFF.